Included here is one T cell receptor beta chain sequence, with context. Per the original data handling: By means of reference gene primer amplification, nucleated cell counts were estimated. Repertoires were generated with immunoSEQ multiplex PCR, while TCRdb's copy carries only in-frame clones and drops some. The V and J calls and clone size come from that table; D and trimming were worked out from the DNA. This table has around 100,000 clones, 70% to 85% appearing once. This record belongs to a study of blood T cell repertoires in COVID-19. Study details: COVID-19 samples from acute and convalescent phases originated in the United States, Italy and Spain. Sources were T cells, B-cell-depleted T cells, or PBMCs; the material itself was cDNA or gDNA.

This CDR3 comprises 16 residues. V was clipped by 6 bases and J by 9 bases; unmatched bases: 14. In germline, CDR1 is MDHEN, CDR2 SYDVKM. The specimen was peripheral blood. This clonotype originated in a woman at least 80 years old with active or convalescent COVID-19. This chain joins TRBV28 and TRBJ1-6; 7 nucleotides align to TRBD1. The CDR3 spells CASSPGQATYSSPLHF. DNA for the CDR3: TGTGCCAGCAGCCCCGGACAGGCCACATATTCTTCACCCCTCCACTTT.